The T cell receptor beta chain described here comes from a study of spatial heterogeneity in lung cancer. Findings and limits, study-wide: Tracking of tumor mutation counts was seen in expanded intratumoral alpha and beta TCR counts.

From the 5' RACE reads, TCRdb called clonotypes with MiXCR, one entry per CDR3 protein. The sample yields fewer than 600 distinct CDR3 sequences, 35% to 45% seen once. Noted time point: sample taken at primary tumor resection. Without sorting, whole RNA was sequenced from tumor, nontumor lung or frozen PBMC. Concerning this clonotype: Its antigen is as yet unknown.

The sample here was lung tumor tissue, taken at surgery. The sequence derives from a male donor with early-stage non-small cell lung cancer.

The CDR3 protein is CASSRTALQPAETQYF. Here the CDR3 DNA reads TGCGCCAGCAGCCGCACAGCCCTTCAGCCGGCGGAGACCCAGTACTTC. The chain uses TRBV4-3 and TRBJ2-5; D ambiguous. Germline V CDR1 and CDR2: LGHNA, YSLEER. Trimming removed 4 bases at V and 5 bases at J, with 20 bases between. This CDR3 region has 16 residues.